This T cell receptor beta chain was observed in a study of blood T cell repertoires in COVID-19. Overall study: Sites across the United States, Italy and Spain contributed samples from acute and convalescent COVID-19. T cells, B-cell-depleted T cells, or PBMCs supplied cDNA or gDNA.

Per the authors' pipeline: For nucleated cells, counts were estimated from reference gene primer amplification. Clones were sequenced by immunoSEQ multiplex PCR, and TCRdb holds only the in-frame ones, with some missing. V, J and clone size are taken as reported in that table, and D and trimming were inferred from the DNA itself. The sample gives 160,000 or so clones, about 88% of which show up once; around 5.4% is in the top ten. In germline, CDR1 is MGHRA, CDR2 YSYEKL. CDR3 length: 14 amino acids. Trimming cost V 4 bases and J 1 base, with 10 bases left between them. This clone was observed a single time.

The chain uses TRBV4-1 and TRBJ2-5; TRBD2 is a possible D gene (6 bases). Sample: peripheral blood. The receptor comes from a woman between 45 and 65 years old with COVID-19, enrolled during active disease. The CDR3 is CASSRRGLQETQYF. The CDR3 region has the DNA TGCGCCAGCAGCCGGCGGGGCCTCCAAGAGACCCAGTACTTC.